This T cell receptor (beta chain) was recorded in a study of T cell changes during pregnancy in multiple sclerosis. TCRdb's copy holds only in-frame clones and misses some; the assay was immunoSEQ multiplex PCR. Altogether approximately 44,000 clones are present, roughly 90% being singletons, with the ten largest covering about 0.7%. The sample consisted of CD4+ T cells from peripheral blood mononuclear cells, taken before pregnancy. The sequence was obtained from a female donor with multiple sclerosis, enrolled in a pregnancy study.

For the CDR3, the DNA is TGTGCCAGTAGTTCGACACGCCTGCGGGAGAACACTGAAGCTTTCTTT. This codes for CASSSTRLRENTEAFF. The rearrangement links TRBV19 to TRBJ1-1; no definite D call. V was clipped by 5 bases and J by 1 base, with 17 bases between them. In germline, CDR1 is LNHDA, CDR2 SQIVND (reference sequence). The CDR3 loop spans 16 amino acids.